The sequence of this T cell receptor beta chain was determined in a study of CD8 T cells in ankylosing spondylitis. Findings and caveats of the study: For ankylosing spondylitis blood, a TCR beta motif of about eight highly homologous variants appeared characteristic.

Via MiXCR, TCRdb re-called the 5' RACE reads, giving one row per CDR3 protein. This table has 120,000 to 150,000 distinct CDR3 sequences, roughly 8.3% appearing once. As to this clonotype: Antigen unknown.

Germline CDR1 reads DFQATT; CDR2 reads SNEGSKA (reference sequence). The CDR3 consists of 12 residues. V gave up 0 bases and J gave up 4 bases, with 6 bases separating them. This clonotype was sampled from a male donor with ankylosing spondylitis. The sample was synovial fluid, either unsorted or a sorted T cell fraction (not recorded which). The chain uses TRBV20-1 and TRBJ1-2; D is ambiguous. The CDR3: CSARDNTYGYTF. DNA for the CDR3: TGCAGTGCTAGAGATAACACCTATGGCTACACCTTC.